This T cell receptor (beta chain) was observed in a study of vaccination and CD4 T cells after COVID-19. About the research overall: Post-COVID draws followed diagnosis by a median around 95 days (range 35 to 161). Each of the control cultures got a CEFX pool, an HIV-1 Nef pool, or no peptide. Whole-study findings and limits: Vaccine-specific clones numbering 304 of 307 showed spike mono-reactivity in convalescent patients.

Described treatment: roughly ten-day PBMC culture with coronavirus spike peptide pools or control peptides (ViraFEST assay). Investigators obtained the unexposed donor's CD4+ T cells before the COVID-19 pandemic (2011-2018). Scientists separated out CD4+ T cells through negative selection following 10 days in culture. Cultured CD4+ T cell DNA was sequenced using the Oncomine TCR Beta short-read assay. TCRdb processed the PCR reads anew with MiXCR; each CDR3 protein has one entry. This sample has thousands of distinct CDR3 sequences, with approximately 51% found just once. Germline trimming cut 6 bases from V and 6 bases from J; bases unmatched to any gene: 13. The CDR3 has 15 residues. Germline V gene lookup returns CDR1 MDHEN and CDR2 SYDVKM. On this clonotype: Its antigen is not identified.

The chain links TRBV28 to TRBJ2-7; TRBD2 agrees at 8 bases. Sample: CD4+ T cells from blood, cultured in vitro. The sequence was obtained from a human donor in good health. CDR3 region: CASRDWTGGYSEQYF. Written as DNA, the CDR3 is TGTGCCAGCAGAGACTGGACGGGGGGGTATAGCGAGCAGTACTTC. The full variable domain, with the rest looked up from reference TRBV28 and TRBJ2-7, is DVKVTQSSRYLVKRTGEKVFLECVQDMDHENMFWYRQDPGLGLRLIYFSYDVKMKEKGDIPEGYSVSREKKERFSLILESASTNQTSMYLCASRDWTGGYSEQYFGPGTRLTVT.